The rows below give T cell receptor beta chains drawn from one sample of a study of Tregs in tolerant kidney transplant recipients. Produced via immunoSEQ multiplex PCR; TCRdb's table is partial and in-frame only. The sample includes 110,000 or so clones, 92% of them seen just once. Input material: CD4+ T cells from blood. The receptors stem from a human donor in good health. Each CDR3 is given without its conserved first and last residue. Each record gives: V gene, CDR3 protein.

TRBV19,ASSILQGASTDTQY
TRBV6-5,ASSRLAGVNGELF
TRBV19,ASKSYGRKLF
TRBV2,ASSDPPTQQF
TRBV5-4,ASSLGNRDQVGGYT
TRBV7-9,ASSLPRVGSKY
TRBV11-2,ASSLVGGGMGEQF
TRBV5-4,ASSLSPGGTDTQY
TRBV11-2,ASSSQTSGRTTLYEQY
TRBV5-4,ASSLVDSGSTSTDTQY
TRBV4-2,ASSHDLTGLNTEAF
TRBV11-2,ASSLRGPEAF
TRBV2,ASSEEKISYEQY
TRBV9,ASSVGGFGTEAF
TRBV5-1,ASSESPPDTQY
TRBV7-2,ASSLPSTGREKLF
TRBV6-5,ASSYAGQGNIQY
TRBV19,ASSRSGRPSYEQY
TRBV5-4,ASSSLAGGSTDTQY
TRBV5-1,ASSSNSPLH
TRBV10-2,ASNQGTSGRYNEQF
TRBV18,ASSPNSGSYNEQF
TRBV10-1,ASSDGVTEAF
TRBV7-2,ASSLGTRAGGYNEQF
TRBV19,ASSIRTGRLSGANVLT
TRBV4-2,ASSQWTSRGEDIQY
TRBV6-1,ASIFRLNTEAF
TRBV19,ASRPGQGIHEQY
TRBV30,AWSGEAGDDNEQF
TRBV29-1,SGLRDTTDTQY
TRBV30,AWSSRGGLEAF
TRBV19,ASSFRTGTSSYEQY
TRBV13,ASSLTPPLGGETQY
TRBV19,ASSIVRGRGVDTGELF
TRBV18,ASSPWTGNQETQY
TRBV15,ATDRGGANYGYT
TRBV5-1,ASSFTFDSEAF
TRBV6-6,ASSPGLASTDTQY
TRBV6-6,ASSDSGEYEKLF
TRBV6-1,ASREGHPTGELF
TRBV27,ASSLPREGLAGGLVTDTQY
TRBV30,AWSVSEGETQY
TRBV7-2,ASSHWTGSDGELF
TRBV7-9,ASSPRQGSSYEQY
TRBV19,ASSAERGETQY
TRBV5-1,ASSLGGGLNTEAF
TRBV29-1,SVPEDTQY
TRBV5-4,ASSARQGEYEQY
TRBV11-3,ASSFGGSTDTQY
TRBV15,ATSRGDGGFYGYT
TRBV15,ATSARTNTGELF
TRBV7-9,ASSSTGGGETQY
TRBV5-1,ASSSGDAGNTIY
TRBV5-1,ASSLAQGYTEAF
TRBV29-1,SVDDRERNGYT
TRBV19,ASSNRRNTEAF
TRBV9,ASSPRWGDTGTEAF
TRBV12-5,ASGLTGGGGEQF
TRBV7-2,ASSPQVSSYNEQF
TRBV10-1,ATLTGGRAF